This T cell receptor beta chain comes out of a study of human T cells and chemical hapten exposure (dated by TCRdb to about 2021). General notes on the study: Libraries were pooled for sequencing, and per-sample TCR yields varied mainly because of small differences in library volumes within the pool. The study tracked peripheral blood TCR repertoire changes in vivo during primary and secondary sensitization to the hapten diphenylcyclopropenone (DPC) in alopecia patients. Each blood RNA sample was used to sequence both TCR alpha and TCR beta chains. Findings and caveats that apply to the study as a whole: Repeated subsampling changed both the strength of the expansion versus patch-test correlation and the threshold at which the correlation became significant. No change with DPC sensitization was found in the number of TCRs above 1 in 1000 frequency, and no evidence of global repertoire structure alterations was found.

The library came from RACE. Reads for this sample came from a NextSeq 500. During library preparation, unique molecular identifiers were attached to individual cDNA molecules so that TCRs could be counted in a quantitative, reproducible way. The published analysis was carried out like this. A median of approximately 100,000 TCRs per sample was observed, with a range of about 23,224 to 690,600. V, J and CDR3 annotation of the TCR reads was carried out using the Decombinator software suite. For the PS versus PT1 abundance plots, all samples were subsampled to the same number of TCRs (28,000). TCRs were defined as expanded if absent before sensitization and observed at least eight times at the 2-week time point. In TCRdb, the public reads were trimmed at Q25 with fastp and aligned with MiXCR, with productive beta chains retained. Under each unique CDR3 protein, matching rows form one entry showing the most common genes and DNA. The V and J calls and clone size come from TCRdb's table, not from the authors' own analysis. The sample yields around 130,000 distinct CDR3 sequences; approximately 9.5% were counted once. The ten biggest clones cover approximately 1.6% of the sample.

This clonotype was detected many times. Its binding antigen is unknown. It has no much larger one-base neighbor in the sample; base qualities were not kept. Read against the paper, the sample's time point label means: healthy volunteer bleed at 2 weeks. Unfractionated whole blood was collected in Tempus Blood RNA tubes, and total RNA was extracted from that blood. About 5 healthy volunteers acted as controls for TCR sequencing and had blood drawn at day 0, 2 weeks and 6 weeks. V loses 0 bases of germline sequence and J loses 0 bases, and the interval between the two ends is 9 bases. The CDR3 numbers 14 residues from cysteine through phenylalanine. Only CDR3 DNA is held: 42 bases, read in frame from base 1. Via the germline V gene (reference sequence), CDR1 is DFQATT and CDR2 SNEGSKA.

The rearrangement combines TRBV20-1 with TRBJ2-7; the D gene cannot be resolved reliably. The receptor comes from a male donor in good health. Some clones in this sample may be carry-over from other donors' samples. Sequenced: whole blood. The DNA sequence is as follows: TGCAGTGCTAGAGATCTCACAGACTCCTACGAGCAGTACTTC. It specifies CSARDLTDSYEQYF.